Listed below are T cell receptor beta chains from one sample, sequenced in a study of shared clonotypes between healthy human individuals. Libraries were prepared by immunoSEQ multiplex PCR; TCRdb keeps only in-frame clonotypes and omits some of them. The profile covers hundreds of thousands of clones, with approximately 79% appearing a single time and 10% to 13% taken by the ten largest. The sample was memory CD4+ T cells sorted from blood. The origin of the receptors is a man aged 25 to 40 in good health. CDR3s include the opening cysteine and the closing phenylalanine or tryptophan. A D gene is named only where the DNA matches it firmly. Only part of the rows carry a size: once, few, many, or a class if the clone is expanded.

clone_size: -
j_call: TRBJ2-5
v_call: TRBV5-4
d_call: -
cdr3_nt: TGTGCCAGCAGCCCCGACACACGGAAAGAGACCCAGTACTTC
cdr3_aa: CASSPDTRKETQYF

clone_size: once
j_call: TRBJ2-1
v_call: TRBV29-1
d_call: TRBD2
cdr3_nt: TGCAGCGTCGGGGGACTAGCGGACTCCTACAATGAGCAGTTCTTC
cdr3_aa: CSVGGLADSYNEQFF

clone_size: -
j_call: TRBJ1-3
v_call: TRBV5-5
d_call: -
cdr3_nt: TGTGCCAGCAGCTTGGCAGGGACTGGAAACACCATATATTTT
cdr3_aa: CASSLAGTGNTIYF

clone_size: few
j_call: TRBJ2-3
v_call: TRBV5-1
d_call: TRBD2
cdr3_nt: TGCGCCAGCAGCTTGGAACTAGCGGGAAGCGGGACAGATACGCAGTATTTT
cdr3_aa: CASSLELAGSGTDTQYF

clone_size: -
j_call: TRBJ2-3
v_call: TRBV7-3
d_call: TRBD2
cdr3_nt: TGTGCCAGCAGCTTTAGCGGGAGGTCCACAGATACGCAGTATTTT
cdr3_aa: CASSFSGRSTDTQYF

clone_size: -
j_call: TRBJ2-1
v_call: TRBV5-4
d_call: TRBD2
cdr3_nt: TGTGCCAGCAGCTTGGCCGCCGGGGGGACCTACAATGAGCAGTTCTTC
cdr3_aa: CASSLAAGGTYNEQFF

clone_size: -
j_call: TRBJ2-7
v_call: TRBV2
d_call: TRBD1
cdr3_nt: TGTGCCACCGAGACAGGGCCGAGCTCCTACGAGCAGTACTTC
cdr3_aa: CATETGPSSYEQYF

clone_size: -
j_call: TRBJ2-1
v_call: TRBV5-1
d_call: -
cdr3_nt: TGCGCCAGCAGCTTAGTAGACGGGCTCTCCTACAATGAGCAGTTCTTC
cdr3_aa: CASSLVDGLSYNEQFF

clone_size: -
j_call: TRBJ2-2
v_call: TRBV19
d_call: TRBD1
cdr3_nt: TGTGCCAGTAGTACGACAGGGGGCACCGGGGAGCTGTTTTTT
cdr3_aa: CASSTTGGTGELFF

clone_size: -
j_call: TRBJ2-7
v_call: TRBV7-9
d_call: -
cdr3_nt: TGTGCCAGCAGCTTGTTCGAGGGTAACTACGAGCAGTACTTC
cdr3_aa: CASSLFEGNYEQYF

clone_size: -
j_call: TRBJ1-1
v_call: TRBV19
d_call: -
cdr3_nt: TGTGCCAGTACAACTATTGGGAGTGTCACTGAAGCTTTCTTT
cdr3_aa: CASTTIGSVTEAFF

clone_size: -
j_call: TRBJ2-5
v_call: TRBV2
d_call: -
cdr3_nt: TGTGCCAGCAGTCGGGGACAACAAGAGACCCAGTACTTC
cdr3_aa: CASSRGQQETQYF

clone_size: -
j_call: TRBJ2-1
v_call: TRBV2
d_call: TRBD1
cdr3_nt: TGTGCCAGCAGTCCCCCGGGACAGGGGCTTAGTGAGGATGAGCAGTTCTTC
cdr3_aa: CASSPPGQGLSEDEQFF

clone_size: -
j_call: TRBJ2-5
v_call: TRBV5-1
d_call: TRBD1
cdr3_nt: TGCGCCAGCCGAATACAGGGGGCGACGGAGACCCAGTACTTC
cdr3_aa: CASRIQGATETQYF

clone_size: -
j_call: TRBJ2-1
v_call: TRBV9
d_call: -
cdr3_nt: TGTGCCAGCAGCGTAGGTGCCGGCGCCCTTACGTTCGATGAGCAGTTCTTC
cdr3_aa: CASSVGAGALTFDEQFF

clone_size: -
j_call: TRBJ2-1
v_call: TRBV18
d_call: TRBD1
cdr3_nt: TGTGCCAGCTCACCACCTATTGGGCAGGGGGCCTACAATGAGCAGTTCTTC
cdr3_aa: CASSPPIGQGAYNEQFF

clone_size: -
j_call: TRBJ2-1
v_call: TRBV6-1
d_call: TRBD2
cdr3_nt: TGTGCCAGCGCGGGGTCAGGTAGCGGGACCGATGAGCAGTTCTTC
cdr3_aa: CASAGSGSGTDEQFF

clone_size: few
j_call: TRBJ2-1
v_call: TRBV27
d_call: TRBD2
cdr3_nt: TGTGCCAGCCCCACTAGCGGGAGAGGAAATGAGCAGTTCTTC
cdr3_aa: CASPTSGRGNEQFF

clone_size: -
j_call: TRBJ2-2
v_call: TRBV11-3
d_call: -
cdr3_nt: TGTGCCAGCAGCCCCTACCCTGGTGGGGAGCTGTTTTTT
cdr3_aa: CASSPYPGGELFF

clone_size: few
j_call: TRBJ1-2
v_call: TRBV6-1
d_call: -
cdr3_nt: TGTGCCAGCAGCCCCGAGGGGGGGGAGTATGGCTACACCTTC
cdr3_aa: CASSPEGGEYGYTF

clone_size: -
j_call: TRBJ2-7
v_call: TRBV5-4
d_call: -
cdr3_nt: TGTGCCAGCAGCCCGAAGGGCGGCTCCTACGAGCAGTACTTC
cdr3_aa: CASSPKGGSYEQYF

clone_size: -
j_call: TRBJ2-7
v_call: TRBV10-1
d_call: -
cdr3_nt: TGCGCCAGCAGTGAGTCGATCCTCTACGAGCAGTACTTC
cdr3_aa: CASSESILYEQYF

clone_size: few
j_call: TRBJ2-7
v_call: TRBV2
d_call: TRBD2
cdr3_nt: TGTGCCAGCAGTGAAGCAAAGGGACTAGCGTTGTACGAGCAGTACTTC
cdr3_aa: CASSEAKGLALYEQYF

clone_size: -
j_call: TRBJ2-1
v_call: TRBV2
d_call: -
cdr3_nt: TGTGCCAGCAGGGGCCCCACGGGCAGTGAGCAGTTCTTC
cdr3_aa: CASRGPTGSEQFF

clone_size: -
j_call: TRBJ1-1
v_call: TRBV27
d_call: -
cdr3_nt: TGTGCCAGCAGAGAGACTCAGGGGTGGTTCACTGAAGCTTTCTTT
cdr3_aa: CASRETQGWFTEAFF

clone_size: -
j_call: TRBJ1-4
v_call: TRBV5-1
d_call: -
cdr3_nt: TGCGCCAGCAGCTTAGGAAGAGGCGGTGAAAAACTGTTTTTT
cdr3_aa: CASSLGRGGEKLFF

clone_size: -
j_call: TRBJ2-1
v_call: TRBV7-9
d_call: -
cdr3_nt: TGTGCCAGCAGCTTAGCTGGGGGGCCTAAGGCGAGCTCCTACAATGAGCAGTTCTTC
cdr3_aa: CASSLAGGPKASSYNEQFF

clone_size: -
j_call: TRBJ1-5
v_call: TRBV18
d_call: -
cdr3_nt: TGTGCCAGCTCACCAAGTATCGGCAATCAGCCCCAGCATTTT
cdr3_aa: CASSPSIGNQPQHF

clone_size: -
j_call: TRBJ2-2
v_call: TRBV18
d_call: TRBD2
cdr3_nt: TGTGCCAGCTCACCACCGCAGGGAGGGGTCCGGGAGCTGTTTTTT
cdr3_aa: CASSPPQGGVRELFF

clone_size: few
j_call: TRBJ2-5
v_call: TRBV2
d_call: -
cdr3_nt: TGTGCCAGCAGTGAAAGGGTAGGGAGGGAGACCCAGTACTTC
cdr3_aa: CASSERVGRETQYF

clone_size: -
j_call: TRBJ1-1
v_call: TRBV7-9
d_call: -
cdr3_nt: TGTGCCAGCAGCTTGCTGGATGGCACTGAAGCTTTCTTT
cdr3_aa: CASSLLDGTEAFF

clone_size: -
j_call: TRBJ2-3
v_call: TRBV10-3
d_call: TRBD2
cdr3_nt: TGTGCCATCAAAGGCGGGAGGGTGGGCACAGATACGCAGTATTTT
cdr3_aa: CAIKGGRVGTDTQYF

clone_size: -
j_call: TRBJ1-1
v_call: TRBV18
d_call: TRBD1
cdr3_nt: TGTGCCAGCTCGCGAGGAGGGGGCCCGGGTTCGTCTGAAGCTTTCTTT
cdr3_aa: CASSRGGGPGSSEAFF

clone_size: -
j_call: TRBJ1-1
v_call: TRBV19
d_call: TRBD1
cdr3_nt: TGTGCCAGTAGTTTTTCTCCGACAGGGATGACTGAAGCTTTCTTT
cdr3_aa: CASSFSPTGMTEAFF

clone_size: -
j_call: TRBJ2-1
v_call: TRBV6-1
d_call: -
cdr3_nt: TGTGCCAGCCGGGGTGGCGGAGGTTCATACAATGAGCAGTTCTTC
cdr3_aa: CASRGGGGSYNEQFF

clone_size: -
j_call: TRBJ1-1
v_call: TRBV2
d_call: TRBD1
cdr3_nt: TGTGCCAGCAGCGTCCGGGACAGGGCGACTGAAGCTTTCTTT
cdr3_aa: CASSVRDRATEAFF

clone_size: -
j_call: TRBJ1-2
v_call: TRBV5-3
d_call: -
cdr3_nt: TGTGCCAGAAGCCCCGGGGGCTATGGCTACACCTTC
cdr3_aa: CARSPGGYGYTF

clone_size: -
j_call: TRBJ1-5
v_call: TRBV5-8
d_call: -
cdr3_nt: TGTGCCAGCAGCTTGAACAAGAATCAGCCCCAGCATTTT
cdr3_aa: CASSLNKNQPQHF

clone_size: once
j_call: TRBJ1-2
v_call: TRBV30
d_call: -
cdr3_nt: TGTGCCTGGAGTGTAGGGGGGATGGTCGTAGGCTACACCTTC
cdr3_aa: CAWSVGGMVVGYTF

clone_size: -
j_call: TRBJ1-2
v_call: TRBV28
d_call: TRBD1
cdr3_nt: TGTGCCAGCAGGTTTGGGACAGGGTATGGCTACACCTTC
cdr3_aa: CASRFGTGYGYTF

clone_size: -
j_call: TRBJ2-5
v_call: TRBV5-1
d_call: TRBD2
cdr3_nt: TGCGCCAGCAGCGGAAGCGGGAGGAGGGGGGAGACCCAGTACTTC
cdr3_aa: CASSGSGRRGETQYF

clone_size: -
j_call: TRBJ2-6
v_call: TRBV7-9
d_call: -
cdr3_nt: TGTGCCAGCAGCCCCACACGGACTGGGGCCAACGTCCTGACTTTC
cdr3_aa: CASSPTRTGANVLTF

clone_size: -
j_call: TRBJ2-7
v_call: TRBV7-2
d_call: -
cdr3_nt: TGTGCCAGCAGCTTAGTCGAGGGTGGGTACGAGCAGTACTTC
cdr3_aa: CASSLVEGGYEQYF

clone_size: -
j_call: TRBJ1-4
v_call: TRBV6-5
d_call: -
cdr3_nt: TGTGCCACCCGGAAGGGGGGGAATGAAAAACTGTTTTTT
cdr3_aa: CATRKGGNEKLFF

clone_size: -
j_call: TRBJ2-5
v_call: TRBV28
d_call: TRBD2
cdr3_nt: TGTGCCAGCAGTTTCCCTCTAGCGGGATGGCAAGAGACCCAGTACTTC
cdr3_aa: CASSFPLAGWQETQYF

clone_size: -
j_call: TRBJ1-4
v_call: TRBV29-1
d_call: TRBD1
cdr3_nt: TGCAGCGTTGTTGTGACAGGGGCGGCAAAACTGTTTTTT
cdr3_aa: CSVVVTGAAKLFF

clone_size: -
j_call: TRBJ1-3
v_call: TRBV7-9
d_call: TRBD1
cdr3_nt: TGTGCCAGCAGCGGCAGACAGGGAAAATCTGGAAACACCATATATTTT
cdr3_aa: CASSGRQGKSGNTIYF

clone_size: -
j_call: TRBJ1-3
v_call: TRBV29-1
d_call: -
cdr3_nt: TGCAGCGCTGGACACACCGAGGACACCATATATTTT
cdr3_aa: CSAGHTEDTIYF

clone_size: -
j_call: TRBJ2-7
v_call: TRBV4-1
d_call: -
cdr3_nt: TGCGCCAGCAGCCAAGACCCAGGGTACGACGAGCAGTACTTC
cdr3_aa: CASSQDPGYDEQYF

clone_size: once
j_call: TRBJ2-5
v_call: TRBV27
d_call: TRBD1
cdr3_nt: TGTGCCAGCAGTTGGACAGGGCGGCAAGAGACCCAGTACTTC
cdr3_aa: CASSWTGRQETQYF

clone_size: once
j_call: TRBJ1-2
v_call: TRBV7-8
d_call: -
cdr3_nt: TGTGCCAGCAGCTTACTTTCAGGGCTAAGCAACTATGGCTACACCTTC
cdr3_aa: CASSLLSGLSNYGYTF

clone_size: -
j_call: TRBJ2-7
v_call: TRBV28
d_call: TRBD1
cdr3_nt: TGTGCCAGCTTAACCGCCGGGACAGGGTGGTACGAGCAGTACTTC
cdr3_aa: CASLTAGTGWYEQYF

clone_size: -
j_call: TRBJ1-4
v_call: TRBV4-1
d_call: -
cdr3_nt: TGCGCCAGCAGCCGGAACAGCAATAATGAAAAACTGTTTTTT
cdr3_aa: CASSRNSNNEKLFF

clone_size: -
j_call: TRBJ2-3
v_call: TRBV7-8
d_call: -
cdr3_nt: TGTGCCAGCAGCTTAGATTTCGGAGGGGCCGGCGCAGATACGCAGTATTTT
cdr3_aa: CASSLDFGGAGADTQYF

clone_size: -
j_call: TRBJ2-5
v_call: TRBV7-9
d_call: TRBD1
cdr3_nt: TGTGCCAGCAGAAACAGGGGGCCGGGGGAGACCCAGTACTTC
cdr3_aa: CASRNRGPGETQYF

clone_size: -
j_call: TRBJ2-3
v_call: TRBV6-5
d_call: TRBD1
cdr3_nt: TGTGCCGTGGGGGACAGGGTCGAGACAGATACGCAGTATTTT
cdr3_aa: CAVGDRVETDTQYF

clone_size: -
j_call: TRBJ2-1
v_call: TRBV27
d_call: -
cdr3_nt: TGTGCCAGCCGAGGGGAAATGAGCTCCTACAATGAGCAGTTCTTC
cdr3_aa: CASRGEMSSYNEQFF

clone_size: -
j_call: TRBJ2-5
v_call: TRBV5-1
d_call: -
cdr3_nt: TGCGCCAGCAGCCCCGCGGACAGCCCGAGGACCCAGTACTTC
cdr3_aa: CASSPADSPRTQYF